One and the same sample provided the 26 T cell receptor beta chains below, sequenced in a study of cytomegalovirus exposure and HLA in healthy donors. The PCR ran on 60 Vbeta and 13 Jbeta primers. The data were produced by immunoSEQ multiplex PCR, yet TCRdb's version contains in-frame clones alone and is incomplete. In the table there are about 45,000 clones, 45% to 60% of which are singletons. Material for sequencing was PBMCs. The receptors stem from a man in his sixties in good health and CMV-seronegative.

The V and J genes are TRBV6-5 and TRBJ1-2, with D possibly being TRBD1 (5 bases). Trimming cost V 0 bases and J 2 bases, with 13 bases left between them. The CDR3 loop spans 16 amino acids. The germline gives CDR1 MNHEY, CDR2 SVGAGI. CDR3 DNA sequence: TGTGCCAGCAGTTACTCGCAGGGTGAGCAGAACTATGGCTACACCTTC. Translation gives CASSYSQGEQNYGYTF.

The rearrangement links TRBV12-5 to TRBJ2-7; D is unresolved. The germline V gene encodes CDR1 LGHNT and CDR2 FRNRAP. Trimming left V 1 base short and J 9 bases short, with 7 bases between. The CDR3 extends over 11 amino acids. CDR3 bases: TGTGCTAGTGGTTTGGAACTGGTGCAGTACTTC. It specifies CASGLELVQYF.

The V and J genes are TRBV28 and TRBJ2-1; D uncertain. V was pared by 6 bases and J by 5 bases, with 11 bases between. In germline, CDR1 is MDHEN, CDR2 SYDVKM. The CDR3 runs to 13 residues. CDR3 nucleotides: TGTGCCAGCAGCCCACCCCTAGACAATGAGCAGTTCTTC. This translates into CASSPPLDNEQFF.

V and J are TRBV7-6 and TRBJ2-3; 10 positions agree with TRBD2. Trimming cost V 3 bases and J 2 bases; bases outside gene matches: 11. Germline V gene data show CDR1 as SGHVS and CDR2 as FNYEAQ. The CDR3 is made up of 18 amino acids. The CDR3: CASSFGLADPDYTDTQYF. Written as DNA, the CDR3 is TGTGCCAGCAGCTTCGGACTAGCGGATCCCGATTACACAGATACGCAGTATTTT.

CDR3 sequence reads: CASSESGYNEQFF. CDR3 DNA: TGCGCCAGCAGTGAGTCCGGGTACAATGAGCAGTTCTTC. The chain combines TRBV10-2 with TRBJ2-1; D unclear. This CDR3 is 13 amino acids long. The V and J ends lost 0 bases and 4 bases respectively, with 4 bases between them. Germline V lookup: CDR1 WSHSY, CDR2 SAAADI.

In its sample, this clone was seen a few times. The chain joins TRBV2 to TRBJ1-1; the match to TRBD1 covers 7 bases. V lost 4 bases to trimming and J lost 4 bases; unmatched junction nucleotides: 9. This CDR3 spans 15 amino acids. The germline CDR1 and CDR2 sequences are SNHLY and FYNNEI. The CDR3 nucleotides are TGTGCCAGCAGTGCCCGACAGGGCATCGCCACTGAAGCTTTCTTT. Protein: CASSARQGIATEAFF.

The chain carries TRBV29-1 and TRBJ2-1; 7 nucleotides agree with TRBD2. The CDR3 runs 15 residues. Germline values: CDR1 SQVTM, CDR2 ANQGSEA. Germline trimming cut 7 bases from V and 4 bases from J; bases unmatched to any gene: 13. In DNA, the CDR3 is TGCAGCGGCCGGCCGGGGGGACTCTCTTACAATGAGCAGTTCTTC. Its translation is CSGRPGGLSYNEQFF.

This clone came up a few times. The CDR3 sequence: CSATGTHLNEQFF. As DNA, the CDR3 is TGCAGCGCAACCGGGACTCACCTCAATGAGCAGTTCTTC. The J gene is TRBJ2-1, the V gene TRBV29-1; perhaps TRBD2 as D (6 bases). This CDR3 is built from 13 residues. Trimming took off 7 bases at V and 6 bases at J, with 16 bases between the two ends. Germline CDR1 SQVTM, CDR2 ANQGSEA.

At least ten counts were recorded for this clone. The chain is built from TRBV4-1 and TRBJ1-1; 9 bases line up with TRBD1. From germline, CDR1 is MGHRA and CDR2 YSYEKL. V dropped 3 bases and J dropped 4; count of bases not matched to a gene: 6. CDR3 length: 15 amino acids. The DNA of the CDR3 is TGCGCCAGCAGCCAGGAAGGACAGGGGTTCACTGAAGCTTTCTTT. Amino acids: CASSQEGQGFTEAFF.

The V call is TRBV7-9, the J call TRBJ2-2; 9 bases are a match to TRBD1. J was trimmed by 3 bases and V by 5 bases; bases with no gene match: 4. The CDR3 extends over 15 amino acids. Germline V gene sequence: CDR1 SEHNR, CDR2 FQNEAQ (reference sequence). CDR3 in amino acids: CASSPGTGHTGELFF. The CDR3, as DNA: TGTGCCAGCAGCCCCGGGACAGGGCACACCGGGGAGCTGTTTTTT. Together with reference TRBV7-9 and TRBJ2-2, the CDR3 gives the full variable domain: DTGVSQNPRHKITKRGQNVTFRCDPISEHNRLYWYRQTLGQGPEFLTYFQNEAQLEKSRLLSDRFSAERPKGSFSTLEIQRTEQGDSAMYLCASSPGTGHTGELFFGEGSRLTVL.

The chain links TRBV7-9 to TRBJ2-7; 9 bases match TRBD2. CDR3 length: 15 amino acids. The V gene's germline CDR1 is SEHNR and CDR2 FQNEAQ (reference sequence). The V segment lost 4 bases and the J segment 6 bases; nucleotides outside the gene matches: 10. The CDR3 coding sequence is TGTGCCAGCAGCTCCCGGGAAAGTAGCGGGAGCGAGCAGTACTTC. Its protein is CASSSRESSGSEQYF.

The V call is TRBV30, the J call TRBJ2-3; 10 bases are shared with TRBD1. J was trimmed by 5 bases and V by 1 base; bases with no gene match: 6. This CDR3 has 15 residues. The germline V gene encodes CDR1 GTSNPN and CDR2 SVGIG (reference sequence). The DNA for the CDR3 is TGTGCCTGGAGTGCCCGGACAGGGGGGGGAGATACGCAGTATTTT. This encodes CAWSARTGGGDTQYF.

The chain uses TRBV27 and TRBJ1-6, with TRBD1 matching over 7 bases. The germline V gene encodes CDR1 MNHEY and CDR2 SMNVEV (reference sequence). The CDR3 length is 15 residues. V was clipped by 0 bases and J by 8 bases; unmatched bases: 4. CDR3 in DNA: TGTGCCAGCAGTTTATCCCGACAGGGTTATTCACCCCTCCACTTT. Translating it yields CASSLSRQGYSPLHF.

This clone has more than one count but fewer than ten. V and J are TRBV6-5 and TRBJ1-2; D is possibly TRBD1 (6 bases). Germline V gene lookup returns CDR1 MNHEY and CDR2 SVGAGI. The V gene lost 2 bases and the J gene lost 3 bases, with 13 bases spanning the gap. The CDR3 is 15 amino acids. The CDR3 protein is CASSYQGYVDYGYTF. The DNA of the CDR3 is TGTGCCAGCAGTTACCAGGGGTACGTGGACTATGGCTACACCTTC.

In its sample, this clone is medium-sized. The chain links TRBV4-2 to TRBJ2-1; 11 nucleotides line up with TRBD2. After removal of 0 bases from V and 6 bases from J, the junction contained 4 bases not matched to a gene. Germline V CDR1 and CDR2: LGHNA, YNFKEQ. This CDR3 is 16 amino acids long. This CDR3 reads CASSQEGTSGFNEQFF. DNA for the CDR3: TGTGCCAGCAGCCAAGAGGGGACTAGCGGATTCAATGAGCAGTTCTTC.

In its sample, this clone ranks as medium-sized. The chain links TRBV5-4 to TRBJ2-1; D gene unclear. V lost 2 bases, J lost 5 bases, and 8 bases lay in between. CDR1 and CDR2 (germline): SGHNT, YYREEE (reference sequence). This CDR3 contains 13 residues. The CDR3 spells CASSLSADNEQFF. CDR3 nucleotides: TGTGCCAGCAGCTTATCCGCGGACAATGAGCAGTTCTTC.

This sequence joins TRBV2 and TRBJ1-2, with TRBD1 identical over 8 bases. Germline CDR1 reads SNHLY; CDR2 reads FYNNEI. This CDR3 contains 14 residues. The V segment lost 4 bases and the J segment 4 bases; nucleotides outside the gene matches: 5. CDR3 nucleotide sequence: TGTGCCAGCAGTGGGGACAGGAGAGCCTATGGCTACACCTTC. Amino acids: CASSGDRRAYGYTF.

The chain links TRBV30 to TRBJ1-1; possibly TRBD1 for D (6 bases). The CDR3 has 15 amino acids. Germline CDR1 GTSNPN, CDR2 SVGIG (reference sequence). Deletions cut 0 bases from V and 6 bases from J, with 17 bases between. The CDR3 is CAWSVLDRTNSEAFF. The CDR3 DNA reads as TGTGCCTGGAGTGTACTTGACAGGACAAACTCTGAAGCTTTCTTT.

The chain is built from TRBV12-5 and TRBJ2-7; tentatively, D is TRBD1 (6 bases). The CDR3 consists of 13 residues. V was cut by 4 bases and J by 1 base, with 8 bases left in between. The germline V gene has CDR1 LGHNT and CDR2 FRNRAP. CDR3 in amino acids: CASGSGHSYEQYF. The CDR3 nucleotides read TGTGCTAGTGGTTCGGGACATTCCTACGAGCAGTACTTC. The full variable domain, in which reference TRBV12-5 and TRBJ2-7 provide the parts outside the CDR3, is DARVTQTPRHKVTEMGQEVTMRCQPILGHNTVFWYRQTMMQGLELLAYFRNRAPLDDSGMPKDRFSAEMPDATLATLKIQPSEPRDSAVYFCASGSGHSYEQYFGPGTRLTVT.

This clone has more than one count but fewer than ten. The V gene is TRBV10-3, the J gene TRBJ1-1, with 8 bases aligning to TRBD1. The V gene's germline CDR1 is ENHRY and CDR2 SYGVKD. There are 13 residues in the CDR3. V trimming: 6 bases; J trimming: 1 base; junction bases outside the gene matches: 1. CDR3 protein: CAIRGQENTEAFF. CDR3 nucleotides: TGTGCCATCAGGGGACAGGAGAACACTGAAGCTTTCTTT.

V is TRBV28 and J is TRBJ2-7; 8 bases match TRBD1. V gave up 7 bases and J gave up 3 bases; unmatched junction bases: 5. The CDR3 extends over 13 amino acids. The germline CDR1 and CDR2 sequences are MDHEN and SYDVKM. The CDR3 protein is CASNSGGFYEQYF. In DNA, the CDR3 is TGTGCCAGCAACTCAGGGGGCTTCTACGAGCAGTACTTC.

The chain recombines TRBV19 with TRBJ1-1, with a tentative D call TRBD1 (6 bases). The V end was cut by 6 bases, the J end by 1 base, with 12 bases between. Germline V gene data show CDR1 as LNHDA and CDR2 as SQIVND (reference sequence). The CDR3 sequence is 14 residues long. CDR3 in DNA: TGTGCCAGTAGCCACGGACAGTGGAACACTGAAGCTTTCTTT. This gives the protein CASSHGQWNTEAFF.

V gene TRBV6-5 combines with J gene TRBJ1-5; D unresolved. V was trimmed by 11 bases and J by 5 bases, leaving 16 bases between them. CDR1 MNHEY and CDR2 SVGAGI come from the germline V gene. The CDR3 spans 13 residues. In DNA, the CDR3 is TGTGCCGACGACCCGGGGTTTTATCAGCCCCAGCATTTT. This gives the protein CADDPGFYQPQHF.

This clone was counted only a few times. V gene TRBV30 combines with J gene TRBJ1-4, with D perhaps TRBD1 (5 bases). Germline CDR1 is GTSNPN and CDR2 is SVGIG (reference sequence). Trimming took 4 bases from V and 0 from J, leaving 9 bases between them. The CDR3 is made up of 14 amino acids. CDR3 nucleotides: TGTGCCTGGACTGTGACAGCAACTAATGAAAAACTGTTTTTT. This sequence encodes CAWTVTATNEKLFF.

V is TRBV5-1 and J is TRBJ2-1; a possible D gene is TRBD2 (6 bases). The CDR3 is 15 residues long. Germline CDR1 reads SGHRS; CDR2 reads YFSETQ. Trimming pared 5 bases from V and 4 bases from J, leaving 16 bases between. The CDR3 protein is CASRLRSGQYNEQFF. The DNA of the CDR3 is TGCGCCAGCAGGCTCAGAAGCGGGCAGTACAATGAGCAGTTCTTC.

The CDR3 coding sequence is TGCAGCGCCCCCGGACAGGGTCGGACTGAAGCTTTCTTT. Its protein is CSAPGQGRTEAFF. This rearrangement joins TRBV29-1 to TRBJ1-1; 8 positions agree with TRBD1. CDR3 size: 13 residues. CDR1 is SQVTM and CDR2 is ANQGSEA in the germline V gene. The V and J ends lost 7 bases and 5 bases, in that order; junction bases with no gene match: 9.